The rows below give T cell receptor beta chains drawn from one sample of a study of shared clonotypes between healthy human individuals. Sequenced by immunoSEQ multiplex PCR; TCRdb stores in-frame clones only, minus some. Among under 600,000 clones listed, 95% to 96% were seen once. The sample was naive CD4+ T cells sorted from blood. The receptors stem from a woman aged 30 to 39 in good health. Both conserved end residues are part of each CDR3. A D gene is named only where the DNA matches it firmly. Clone size appears in some rows only: once, few, many, or a class for an expanded clone.

d_gene | j_gene | abundance | v_gene | CDR3aa | CDR3nt
TRBD2 | TRBJ2-1 | . | TRBV6-4 | CARRLARVYNEQFF | TGTGCCAGAAGACTAGCGAGGGTTTACAATGAGCAGTTCTTC
. | TRBJ1-3 | . | TRBV6-5 | CASTRGGSGNTIYF | TGTGCCAGCACGCGGGGCGGCTCTGGAAACACCATATATTTT
. | TRBJ2-7 | . | TRBV4-2 | CASSQDPLISHEQYF | TGTGCCAGCAGCCAAGATCCCCTAATTTCGCACGAGCAGTACTTC
TRBD1 | TRBJ2-7 | . | TRBV18 | CASSPSGDSTTYEQYF | TGTGCCAGCTCACCATCCGGGGACAGTACGACCTACGAGCAGTACTTC
. | TRBJ1-4 | . | TRBV5-1 | CASTNTNGEGKLFF | TGCGCCAGCACCAACACAAACGGTGAGGGAAAACTGTTTTTT
. | TRBJ1-1 | . | TRBV5-1 | CASSLVQEGTEAFF | TGCGCCAGCAGCTTGGTTCAGGAGGGCACTGAAGCTTTCTTT
TRBD2 | TRBJ2-1 | . | TRBV7-9 | CASSFGPGLAGGNYNEQFF | TGTGCCAGCAGCTTTGGACCGGGACTAGCGGGAGGGAATTACAATGAGCAGTTCTTC
TRBD2 | TRBJ2-1 | . | TRBV30 | CASGTSGLNEQFF | TGTGCAAGCGGGACTAGCGGCCTGAATGAGCAGTTCTTC
. | TRBJ2-1 | . | TRBV13 | CASSLVSEQFF | TGTGCCAGCAGCTTAGTTAGTGAGCAGTTCTTC
TRBD1 | TRBJ2-7 | . | TRBV2 | CASRRDRGTYEQYF | TGTGCCAGCAGGAGGGACAGGGGAACCTACGAGCAGTACTTC
TRBD2 | TRBJ2-7 | . | TRBV7-8 | CASSRGLAGAPRYEQYF | TGTGCCAGCAGCCGAGGACTAGCGGGAGCCCCCCGCTACGAGCAGTACTTC
TRBD2 | TRBJ2-7 | . | TRBV29-1 | CSVWEGNEQYF | TGCAGCGTCTGGGAGGGAAACGAGCAGTACTTC
. | TRBJ1-4 | . | TRBV29-1 | CSARGGTNEKLFF | TGCAGCGCGCGAGGTGGGACTAATGAAAAACTGTTTTTT
. | TRBJ1-5 | few | TRBV11-2 | CASSVDIQPQHF | TGTGCCAGCAGCGTAGATATTCAGCCCCAGCATTTT
. | TRBJ1-5 | . | TRBV18 | CASSPPQARQNQPQHF | TGTGCCAGCTCACCCCCTCAAGCCCGACAGAATCAGCCCCAGCATTTT
TRBD2 | TRBJ2-2 | . | TRBV7-3 | CASSQPEGDGTSDTGELFF | TGTGCCAGCAGCCAACCGGAAGGGGATGGGACTAGTGACACCGGGGAGCTGTTTTTT
. | TRBJ2-7 | . | TRBV15 | CATSRVTERDEQYF | TGTGCCACCAGCAGAGTCACCGAGAGAGACGAGCAGTACTTC
. | TRBJ2-7 | . | TRBV7-9 | CASSLVGGYEQYF | TGTGCCAGCAGCTTAGTTGGGGGATACGAGCAGTACTTC
TRBD2 | TRBJ2-2 | . | TRBV7-8 | CASSLAGTNHGELFF | TGTGCCAGCAGCTTAGCGGGGACTAATCACGGGGAGCTGTTTTTT
TRBD1 | TRBJ2-5 | . | TRBV5-6 | CASSDSGGLETQYF | TGTGCCAGCAGCGACTCAGGGGGTTTAGAGACCCAGTACTTC
. | TRBJ2-7 | . | TRBV29-1 | CSVRDRGIYEQYF | TGCAGCGTTAGAGATCGGGGGATTTACGAGCAGTACTTC
TRBD2 | TRBJ2-1 | . | TRBV2 | CASSKSGSPYNEQFF | TGTGCCAGCAGTAAGAGCGGGAGTCCCTACAATGAGCAGTTCTTC
. | TRBJ1-5 | . | TRBV19 | CASSWGLRPQHF | TGTGCCAGTAGTTGGGGGCTGAGGCCCCAGCATTTT
. | TRBJ2-5 | . | TRBV7-9 | CASSLLTPPEYQETQYF | TGTGCCAGCAGCCTATTGACCCCCCCGGAGTACCAAGAGACCCAGTACTTC
. | TRBJ2-7 | . | TRBV5-1 | CASSETNTYEQYF | TGCGCCAGCAGTGAGACCAACACCTACGAGCAGTACTTC
. | TRBJ2-3 | . | TRBV5-4 | CASSTYWLGSPDTQYF | TGTGCCAGCAGCACTTACTGGCTGGGGTCTCCAGATACGCAGTATTTT
TRBD1 | TRBJ2-2 | . | TRBV29-1 | CSVAGTGGTGTGELFF | TGCAGCGTTGCCGGGACAGGGGGCACAGGCACCGGGGAGCTGTTTTTT
. | TRBJ2-2 | . | TRBV5-4 | CASSLKGLNTGELFF | TGTGCCAGCAGCTTAAAAGGGTTAAACACCGGGGAGCTGTTTTTT
. | TRBJ2-3 | . | TRBV6-5 | CASSYRSGDTQYF | TGTGCCAGCAGTTACCGGTCCGGAGATACGCAGTATTTT
. | TRBJ2-1 | . | TRBV27 | CASSPRPGSFYNEQFF | TGTGCCAGCAGTCCCCGGCCGGGAAGCTTCTACAATGAGCAGTTCTTC
TRBD2 | TRBJ2-7 | . | TRBV27 | CASSPRTSGSYEQYF | TGTGCCAGCAGTCCTCGGACTAGCGGGAGTTACGAGCAGTACTTC
. | TRBJ2-3 | few | TRBV20-1 | CSARRDTQYF | TGCAGTGCTAGACGAGATACGCAGTATTTT
. | TRBJ1-5 | . | TRBV10-1 | CASSNTNQPQHF | TGCGCCAGCAGTAACACCAATCAGCCCCAGCATTTT
TRBD1 | TRBJ2-7 | . | TRBV27 | CASSRTGESSYEQYF | TGTGCCAGCAGTAGGACAGGTGAGAGCTCCTACGAGCAGTACTTC
. | TRBJ2-5 | . | TRBV11-2 | CASSFTGLETQYF | TGTGCCAGCAGCTTTACTGGGTTGGAGACCCAGTACTTC
. | TRBJ2-5 | once | TRBV29-1 | CSVEVRGAGWLQETQYF | TGCAGCGTTGAAGTTCGGGGGGCAGGGTGGCTACAAGAGACCCAGTACTTC
TRBD2 | TRBJ2-1 | . | TRBV4-1 | CASSQRGLAGNTEQFF | TGCGCCAGCAGCCAAAGAGGACTAGCGGGTAATACTGAGCAGTTCTTC
. | TRBJ1-2 | . | TRBV6-6 | CASSSPQGPNYGYTF | TGTGCCAGCAGTTCCCCTCAGGGTCCTAACTATGGCTACACCTTC
TRBD2 | TRBJ2-5 | . | TRBV9 | CASSVGGRVRETQYF | TGTGCCAGCAGCGTCGGCGGGAGGGTAAGAGAGACCCAGTACTTC
. | TRBJ1-5 | few | TRBV15 | CATSRGNQPQHF | TGTGCCACCAGCAGGGGCAATCAGCCCCAGCATTTT
. | TRBJ1-4 | . | TRBV28 | CASSWGLIATNEKLFF | TGTGCCAGCAGTTGGGGATTAATTGCAACTAATGAAAAACTGTTTTTT
TRBD2 | TRBJ2-7 | . | TRBV5-1 | CASSLSGMGSEQYF | TGCGCCAGCAGCCTTAGCGGGATGGGGAGTGAGCAGTACTTC
. | TRBJ2-3 | . | TRBV7-2 | CASSSLGGLTDTQYF | TGTGCCAGCAGCTCGCTCGGGGGGCTCACAGATACGCAGTATTTT
. | TRBJ2-3 | . | TRBV7-9 | CASSSRNHGSDTQYF | TGTGCCAGCAGCTCTAGGAATCATGGGTCAGATACGCAGTATTTT
. | TRBJ1-5 | . | TRBV6-5 | CASSDGSRWPQHF | TGTGCCAGCAGTGACGGCTCGAGATGGCCCCAGCATTTT
TRBD2 | TRBJ2-1 | . | TRBV28 | CASNRLAKGNEQFF | TGTGCCAGCAATAGACTAGCGAAAGGCAATGAGCAGTTCTTC
. | TRBJ2-7 | . | TRBV19 | CASSIEPGDYQGYEQYF | TGTGCCAGTAGTATAGAACCGGGTGACTACCAAGGGTACGAGCAGTACTTC
TRBD1 | TRBJ1-4 | . | TRBV2 | CASSVPGQGANEKLFF | TGTGCCAGCAGCGTACCTGGACAGGGAGCTAATGAAAAACTGTTTTTT
TRBD1 | TRBJ1-2 | once | TRBV5-1 | CASSYTGDNYGYTF | TGCGCCAGCAGCTACACAGGGGACAACTATGGCTACACCTTC
. | TRBJ1-5 | . | TRBV16 | CASSQSGRGGQPQHF | TGTGCCAGCAGCCAATCGGGCAGGGGAGGACAGCCCCAGCATTTT
. | TRBJ2-7 | . | TRBV10-3 | CAISDPQNRGGYEQYF | TGTGCCATCAGTGACCCCCAGAACAGGGGAGGGTACGAGCAGTACTTC
. | TRBJ2-7 | . | TRBV7-2 | CASSLASRENEQYF | TGTGCCAGCAGCTTAGCGTCGAGGGAGAACGAGCAGTACTTC
. | TRBJ1-4 | . | TRBV2 | CASSDRASTNEKLFF | TGTGCCAGCAGTGACAGGGCCTCAACTAATGAAAAACTGTTTTTT
TRBD2 | TRBJ2-1 | . | TRBV19 | CASSAPTSGNLEQFF | TGTGCCAGTAGTGCCCCGACTAGCGGGAATCTTGAGCAGTTCTTC
. | TRBJ2-7 | . | TRBV6-1 | CASSEIVAMGGYEQYF | TGTGCCAGCAGTGAAATAGTGGCAATGGGAGGCTACGAGCAGTACTTC